This TCR beta chain comes out of a study of blood T cell repertoires in COVID-19. Overall study: Some COVID-19 samples were acute and others convalescent; all came from the United States, Italy and Spain. PBMCs, B-cell-depleted T cells, or T cells were the source of the cDNA or gDNA that made up the material.

CDR1 and CDR2 from the germline V gene are LNHDA and SQIVND (reference sequence). CDR3 length equals 15 residues. The trim removed 6 bases at V and 1 base at J, leaving 0 bases unmatched. In the original analysis: It was from reference gene primer amplification that nucleated cell counts were estimated. The repertoire was sequenced with immunoSEQ multiplex PCR; TCRdb's copy has only in-frame clones and lacks some. That table furnishes V, J and clone size, whereas the DNA furnished D and trimming. Of 90,000 to 150,000 clones in the sample, around 86% are singletons; the top ten hold about a tenth. The chain has TRBV19 and TRBJ2-3; the match to TRBD2 covers 14 bases. The sample comprised peripheral blood. This clonotype originated in a man at least 80 years old with acute or convalescent COVID-19. The CDR3 here is CASRGLAGGTDTQYF. The CDR3 DNA reads as TGTGCCAGTAGGGGACTAGCGGGAGGCACAGATACGCAGTATTTT. Together with reference TRBV19 and TRBJ2-3, the CDR3 gives the full variable domain: DGGITQSPKYLFRKEGQNVTLSCEQNLNHDAMYWYRQDPGQGLRLIYYSQIVNDFQKGDIAEGYSVSREKKESFPLTVTSAQKNPTAFYLCASRGLAGGTDTQYFGPGTRLTVL.